This T cell receptor beta chain was identified during a study of T cell changes during pregnancy in multiple sclerosis. Trimming cost V 4 bases and J 1 base, with 7 bases left between them. The CDR3 covers 13 residues. Germline-derived CDR1 and CDR2 are ENHRY and SYGVKD. This table comes from immunoSEQ multiplex PCR, and its TCRdb copy is limited to in-frame clones, with some not included. Counted here are approximately 100,000 clones, just over 90% occurring once; the ten biggest clones make up approximately 3.7%. The V call is TRBV10-3, the J call TRBJ1-1; no reliable D call. This TCR derives from a female donor with multiple sclerosis, enrolled in a pregnancy study. This sample comprised peripheral blood, obtained after pregnancy. This CDR3 reads CAISVIRNTEAFF. CDR3 in DNA: TGTGCCATCAGTGTCATCAGGAACACTGAAGCTTTCTTT.